These T cell receptor beta chains were read from a single sample in a study of shared clonotypes between healthy human individuals. Assay used: immunoSEQ multiplex PCR; TCRdb lists only in-frame clones, some missing. The data hold 2 million to 2.5 million clones, with 90% to 95% observed a single time. Sequenced: naive CD4+ T cells from PBMCs. The receptors originated from a man between 18 and 35 years old in good health. Some clones in this sample may be carry-over from other donors' samples. CDR3s include the opening cysteine and the closing phenylalanine or tryptophan. Each record gives: D gene, J gene, clone size, V gene, CDR3 protein, CDR3 DNA. A D gene is named only where the DNA matches it firmly. Some rows have no size entry. The others give once, few or many, or a class for an expanded clone.

>TRBD2|TRBJ2-2|.|TRBV5-1
CASSSGLAGGLATGELFF
TGCGCCAGCAGCTCCGGACTAGCGGGAGGGCTGGCCACCGGGGAGCTGTTTTTT
>.|TRBJ2-7|.|TRBV28
CASRKAGSDRLYEQYF
TGTGCCAGCAGGAAAGCCGGCTCGGACAGATTATACGAGCAGTACTTC
>.|TRBJ2-3|.|TRBV5-6
CASSSYRQVTDTQYF
TGTGCCAGCAGCAGCTATAGGCAGGTCACAGATACGCAGTATTTT
>TRBD2|TRBJ2-3|.|TRBV6-5
CASSYSGGVTQYF
TGTGCCAGCAGTTACTCGGGGGGGGTTACGCAGTATTTT
>.|TRBJ2-5|.|TRBV7-2
CASSPRGSGQETQYF
TGTGCCAGCAGCCCGAGGGGCAGCGGGCAAGAGACCCAGTACTTC
>TRBD2|TRBJ2-3|.|TRBV6-6
CATLRGSTDTQYF
TGTGCCACCTTGCGGGGGAGCACAGATACGCAGTATTTT
>TRBD2|TRBJ2-3|.|TRBV2
CASALGGRDTQYF
TGTGCCAGCGCCTTGGGGGGGAGGGATACGCAGTATTTT
>.|TRBJ1-1|few|TRBV20-1
CSARENSEAFF
TGCAGTGCTAGAGAGAACAGTGAAGCTTTCTTT
>.|TRBJ2-3|.|TRBV18
CASSPDTDTQYF
TGTGCCAGCTCACCTGACACCGATACGCAGTATTTT
>.|TRBJ2-1|.|TRBV7-2
CASSLFGSAVGIYNEQFF
TGTGCCAGCAGCTTATTTGGGAGCGCCGTCGGGATCTACAATGAGCAGTTCTTC
>TRBD2|TRBJ2-7|once|TRBV27
CASSRGTSGSYEQYF
TGTGCCAGCAGCAGGGGGACTAGCGGGAGCTACGAGCAGTACTTC
>.|TRBJ1-2|.|TRBV7-2
CASSTSSNYGYTF
TGTGCCAGCAGCACAAGTAGTAACTATGGCTACACCTTC
>.|TRBJ1-4|once|TRBV19
CASSWTTTNEKLFF
TGTGCCAGTAGTTGGACAACAACTAATGAAAAACTGTTTTTT
>TRBD1|TRBJ2-5|.|TRBV11-1
CASSLDRGNQETQYF
TGTGCCAGCAGCTTAGACAGGGGGAACCAAGAGACCCAGTACTTC
>.|TRBJ1-1|.|TRBV29-1
CSVEDSGTNTEAFF
TGCAGCGTTGAAGATAGCGGAACGAACACTGAAGCTTTCTTT
>TRBD1|TRBJ2-2|.|TRBV11-2
CASSLGQLYTGELFF
TGTGCCAGCAGCTTGGGACAGCTTTACACCGGGGAGCTGTTTTTT
>TRBD2|TRBJ2-7|.|TRBV9
CASSGAGLAGGNEQYF
TGTGCCAGCAGCGGCGCTGGACTAGCGGGAGGTAACGAGCAGTACTTC
>TRBD2|TRBJ2-1|.|TRBV6-5
CASRTTSGSYNEQFF
TGTGCCAGCAGAACGACTAGCGGCTCCTACAATGAGCAGTTCTTC
>TRBD2|TRBJ2-3|.|TRBV29-1
CSVASGSADTQYF
TGCAGCGTTGCTAGCGGGAGTGCAGATACGCAGTATTTT
>TRBD2|TRBJ2-1|.|TRBV7-9
CASSSSGLAGGSYNEQFF
TGTGCCAGCAGCTCGTCGGGACTAGCGGGAGGCTCCTACAATGAGCAGTTCTTC
>.|TRBJ2-5|.|TRBV4-1
CASSHPKGGSGLETQYF
TGCGCCAGCAGCCACCCTAAGGGGGGCTCGGGTTTAGAGACCCAGTACTTC
>.|TRBJ1-4|.|TRBV5-1
CASSFYGGPNEKLFF
TGCGCCAGCAGTTTCTATGGTGGTCCTAATGAAAAACTGTTTTTT
>.|TRBJ1-2|once|TRBV6-5
CASSYWRAEPVRSYTF
TGTGCCAGCAGTTACTGGAGGGCCGAGCCTGTACGCAGCTACACCTTC
>.|TRBJ2-1|.|TRBV5-1
CATRQEPYNEQFF
TGCGCCACTCGACAGGAACCCTACAATGAGCAGTTCTTC
>TRBD2|TRBJ2-1|.|TRBV5-1
CASSSGLASNEQFF
TGCGCCAGCAGCTCTGGACTAGCGAGCAATGAGCAGTTCTTC
>.|TRBJ1-2|.|TRBV19
CASSVGHLGYGYTF
TGTGCCAGTAGTGTCGGACACCTGGGCTATGGCTACACCTTC
>.|TRBJ2-1|once|TRBV5-1
CASSSSLTVSEQFF
TGCGCCAGCAGCTCTTCCCTGACAGTCTCTGAGCAGTTCTTC
>.|TRBJ2-4|once|TRBV14
CASSPLRGSNIQYF
TGTGCCAGCAGCCCCTTACGGGGATCCAACATTCAGTACTTC
>.|TRBJ2-1|once|TRBV18
CASSPRLSKGSYNEQFF
TGTGCCAGCTCACCCCGTCTCTCCAAAGGGTCCTACAATGAGCAGTTCTTC
>TRBD1|TRBJ1-2|once|TRBV11-2
CASSDSGTGAHNYGYTF
TGTGCCAGCAGCGATTCCGGGACAGGCGCCCATAACTATGGCTACACCTTC
>.|TRBJ2-3|.|TRBV11-2
CASSLTRTTDTQYF
TGTGCCAGCAGCTTGACTAGGACCACAGATACGCAGTATTTT
>.|TRBJ2-2|.|TRBV5-6
CASSLGYTGELFF
TGTGCCAGCAGCTTGGGATACACCGGGGAGCTGTTTTTT
>.|TRBJ2-4|.|TRBV15
CATSRDRPSQRYF
TGTGCCACCAGCAGAGATAGGCCCAGCCAGAGATACTTC
>.|TRBJ1-1|.|TRBV2
CASSVREGNTEAFF
TGTGCCAGCAGTGTGAGGGAAGGGAACACTGAAGCTTTCTTT
>.|TRBJ1-2|.|TRBV6-1
CASSEAWGNYGYTF
TGTGCCAGCAGTGAAGCGTGGGGTAACTATGGCTACACCTTC
>.|TRBJ1-1|.|TRBV2
CASKERAEAFF
TGTGCCAGCAAAGAGAGGGCTGAAGCTTTCTTT
>TRBD2|TRBJ2-7|.|TRBV10-3
CAISDRLAGANYEQYF
TGTGCCATCAGTGACCGACTAGCGGGAGCGAACTACGAGCAGTACTTC
>.|TRBJ2-7|.|TRBV7-9
CASSSTGPQAFNEQYF
TGTGCCAGCAGTTCGACAGGCCCCCAAGCCTTCAACGAGCAGTACTTC
>.|TRBJ2-7|.|TRBV27
CASSFLGDPTYEQYF
TGTGCCAGCAGTTTTTTGGGGGACCCGACCTACGAGCAGTACTTC
>.|TRBJ2-3|.|TRBV2
CASTPETPRSTDTQYF
TGTGCCAGCACCCCCGAGACCCCGAGGTCCACAGATACGCAGTATTTT
>.|TRBJ2-5|.|TRBV19
CASSASQETQYF
TGTGCCAGTAGCGCGAGCCAAGAGACCCAGTACTTC
>.|TRBJ2-5|once|TRBV9
CASSRGTGRETQYF
TGTGCCAGCAGCAGGGGGACGGGTCGCGAGACCCAGTACTTC
>.|TRBJ2-7|once|TRBV9
CASSTSGAGEQYF
TGTGCCAGCAGCACCTCCGGGGCCGGCGAGCAGTACTTC
>TRBD1|TRBJ1-1|once|TRBV7-8
CASSIVGGYLNTEAFF
TGTGCCAGCAGCATCGTAGGGGGCTACCTGAACACTGAAGCTTTCTTT
>TRBD1|TRBJ2-3|.|TRBV7-2
CASSYGQGTDTQYF
TGTGCCAGCAGCTACGGACAGGGCACAGATACGCAGTATTTT
>.|TRBJ1-1|.|TRBV6-4
CASRPTALNTEAFF
TGTGCCAGCAGACCGACAGCCTTGAACACTGAAGCTTTCTTT
>TRBD2|TRBJ2-3|.|TRBV7-9
CASSLGDYTDTQYF
TGTGCCAGCAGCTTAGGGGACTACACAGATACGCAGTATTTT
>TRBD1|TRBJ1-4|.|TRBV7-8
CASSLATGTGTGKLFF
TGTGCCAGCAGCTTAGCAACCGGGACAGGGACGGGAAAACTGTTTTTT
>.|TRBJ1-4|.|TRBV5-1
CASSLGLANEKLFF
TGCGCCAGCAGCTTGGGGTTGGCTAATGAAAAACTGTTTTTT
>.|TRBJ2-5|.|TRBV19
CASKMGAGRETQYF
TGTGCCAGTAAGATGGGGGCAGGGAGAGAGACCCAGTACTTC
>TRBD2|TRBJ2-2|.|TRBV7-3
CASSAPSGRAGELFF
TGTGCCAGCAGCGCCCCTAGCGGGAGGGCCGGGGAGCTGTTTTTT
>.|TRBJ2-7|.|TRBV28
CASSLGQNSYEQYF
TGTGCCAGCAGTTTAGGACAGAACTCCTACGAGCAGTACTTC
>TRBD2|TRBJ2-7|.|TRBV29-1
CSVGFLAGGREQYF
TGCAGCGTTGGGTTCCTAGCGGGAGGGCGCGAGCAGTACTTC